Below are 8 T cell receptor beta chains sequenced from a single sample in a study of CD8 T cells in Susac syndrome. RNA amounts of roughly 0.45 to 1 ug underwent reverse transcription with random hexamers. TCRdb called the immunoSEQ multiplex PCR reads again in MiXCR, with one record for every CDR3 protein. Of about 130,000 distinct CDR3 sequences in the sample, around 96% are singletons; the top ten hold more than 0.095%. Sequencing used CD4+ T cells from PBMCs. These receptors all come from a human donor in good health.

This clonotype was detected a few times. V is TRBV19 and J is TRBJ2-7, with 13 bases matching TRBD2. The J segment lost 2 bases and the V segment lost 6 bases, leaving 4 bases of the junction unmatched. Germline V gives CDR1 LNHDA, CDR2 SQIVND (reference sequence). The CDR3 runs 15 residues. CDR3 DNA sequence: TGTGCCAGTAGCCGGGGACTAGCGGGACCCTACGAGCAGTACTTC. This gives the protein CASSRGLAGPYEQYF. Full variable domain (rest looked up from reference TRBV19 and TRBJ2-7): DGGITQSPKYLFRKEGQNVTLSCEQNLNHDAMYWYRQDPGQGLRLIYYSQIVNDFQKGDIAEGYSVSREKKESFPLTVTSAQKNPTAFYLCASSRGLAGPYEQYFGPGTRLTVT.

The CDR3 nucleotides are TGTGCCAGCAGAGCCGGGACAGGGGCTGGCTACACCTTC. It translates to CASRAGTGAGYTF. The chain has TRBV2 and TRBJ1-2; 10 bases map to TRBD1. The germline CDR1 and CDR2 sequences are SNHLY and FYNNEI. The CDR3 consists of 13 residues. With V trimmed by 6 bases and J by 7 bases, 5 bases remained unmatched.

The rearrangement joins TRBV7-2 to TRBJ2-6; 8 bases line up with TRBD1. Trimming removed 5 bases from V and 0 bases from J; junction bases left unmatched: 6. Looked up from germline, CDR1 is SGHTA and CDR2 is FQGNSA. The CDR3 has 17 residues. The CDR3 reads CASSGGTGVSGANVLTF. CDR3 nucleotides: TGTGCCAGCAGCGGCGGGACAGGAGTCTCTGGGGCCAACGTCCTGACTTTC.

The gene calls are TRBV29-1 and TRBJ1-1; tentative D call: TRBD1 (5 bases). From germline, CDR1 is SQVTM and CDR2 ANQGSEA. The CDR3 totals 14 residues. The V gene lost 5 bases and the J gene lost 1 base, with 14 bases spanning the gap. The CDR3 loop reads CSVRVGTANTEAFF. The CDR3 bases are TGCAGCGTTAGGGTCGGGACCGCGAACACTGAAGCTTTCTTT.

The chain employs TRBV5-1 and TRBJ1-1; the D gene is possibly TRBD1 (5 bases). In germline, CDR1 is SGHRS, CDR2 YFSETQ. This CDR3 has 14 residues. The V gene lost 7 bases and the J gene lost 7 bases, with 20 bases spanning the gap. The CDR3 nucleotides are TGCGCCAGCGATCCCGGGACGGCCTTCGGTGAAGCTTTCTTT. Protein product: CASDPGTAFGEAFF.

The V call is TRBV7-9, the J call TRBJ2-7; TRBD1 matches 9 bases. J was trimmed by 4 bases and V by 7 bases; bases with no gene match: 5. The CDR3 has 13 amino acids. Germline CDR1 and CDR2: SEHNR and FQNEAQ (reference sequence). The CDR3 region is CASIGTGTYEQYF. In nucleotides, the CDR3 is TGTGCCAGCATCGGGACAGGGACTTACGAGCAGTACTTC.

The CDR3 bases are TGTGCCAGCAGCCAAGTACCCTTGGGGGGAGCCTCCTACAATGAGCAGTTCTTC. Encoded protein: CASSQVPLGGASYNEQFF. This sequence joins TRBV4-2 and TRBJ2-1, with D maybe TRBD2 (6 bases). V was shortened by 1 base and J by 0 bases, with 16 bases between the two germline ends. CDR1 is LGHNA and CDR2 is YNFKEQ in the germline V gene. This CDR3 has 18 amino acids.

This chain links TRBV6-6 with TRBJ2-7, with TRBD2 identical over 9 bases. The CDR3 is 15 amino acids. The V and J ends lost 4 bases and 0 bases, in that order; junction bases with no gene match: 4. Germline-derived CDR1 and CDR2 are MNHNY and SVGAGI (reference sequence). The CDR3 protein is CASSWAGGSSYEQYF. CDR3 bases: TGTGCCAGCAGTTGGGCGGGAGGGAGCTCCTACGAGCAGTACTTC.